This T cell receptor (beta chain) is from a study of PD-L1 blockade in urothelial cancer. Looking at the study overall: Treatment start was followed by blood analysis at 3 weeks (second dose) and again at 6 weeks.

Time point denoted: peripheral blood 6 weeks after treatment start. Produced via immunoSEQ multiplex PCR; TCRdb's table is partial and in-frame only. The sample carries 90,000 to 130,000 clones, 80% to 95% recorded once. J lost 2 bases, V lost 1 base, and 4 bases had no gene match. There are 16 residues in the CDR3. Germline CDR1 and CDR2: KGHSH and LQKENI. V usage is TRBV18 and J usage is TRBJ1-4; 7 bases align to TRBD1. This receptor was taken from a man in his sixties with urothelial cancer. The input for sequencing was PBMCs, taken around atezolizumab (anti-PD-L1) treatment. Here the CDR3 reads CASSPQGAGTNEKLFF. DNA of the CDR3: TGTGCCAGCTCACCACAGGGGGCAGGCACTAATGAAAAACTGTTTTTT. Based on the CDR3 plus reference TRBV18 and TRBJ1-4, the full variable domain is NAGVMQNPRHLVRRRGQEARLRCSPMKGHSHVYWYRQLPEEGLKFMVYLQKENIIDESGMPKERFSAEFPKEGPSILRIQQVVRGDSAAYFCASSPQGAGTNEKLFFGSGTQLSVL.